The 27 T cell receptor beta chains below come from one sample, sequenced in a study of T cells in Graves' hyperthyroidism and ophthalmopathy. Regions amplified from RNA transcripts were the TCR beta CDR3 regions. The HTBI primer set drove a first-round RT-PCR of the TCR CDR3. TCRdb re-called the multiplex PCR reads with MiXCR, one entry per CDR3 protein. The data hold 450,000 to 650,000 distinct CDR3 sequences, with 20% to 25% observed a single time. The sample taken for sequencing was blood. These receptors originate from a man aged 18 to 35 with Graves' hyperthyroidism.

The table lists this clonotype with many counts. V and J are TRBV6-5 and TRBJ2-2; tentatively, D is TRBD2 (6 bases). The CDR3 sequence is 15 residues long. CDR1 is MNHEY, CDR2 SVGAGI, per germline. V lost 2 bases to trimming and J lost 6 bases, with 13 bases between them. CDR3 DNA: TGTGCCAGCAGTTACGGGACTGAAAGGCCCGGGGAGCTGTTTTTT. It codes for CASSYGTERPGELFF.

This clonotype occurred a few times. The chain is built from TRBV30 and TRBJ1-1; no clear D. V lost 1 base and J 8 bases, leaving 11 bases between the germline ends. This CDR3 region has 12 residues. Looked up from germline, CDR1 is GTSNPN and CDR2 is SVGIG (reference sequence). This chain's CDR3 is CAWSAGRREAFF. The CDR3 DNA follows: TGTGCCTGGAGTGCCGGGCGGAGGGAAGCTTTCTTT.

Worth noting for this clonotype: A much larger clone sits a single nucleotide away, making a read error possible. The genes are TRBV12-3 or TRBV12-4 and TRBJ1-5, with D possibly matching TRBD1 (5 bases). This CDR3 has 13 residues. The CDR3 bases are TGTGCCAGCAGTTCGCAGGGTGGTCAGCCCCAGCGTTTT. Protein product: CASSSQGGQPQRF.

This clonotype was seen repeatedly, ten times or more. The chain couples TRBV28 to TRBJ2-7; 12 bases fit TRBD2. J lost 2 bases, V lost 4 bases, and 6 bases had no gene match. This CDR3 is 16 amino acids long. Germline V CDR1 and CDR2: MDHEN, SYDVKM. CDR3 sequence: CASSYAGLAGTYEQYF. The CDR3 DNA is TGTGCCAGCAGTTACGCAGGACTAGCGGGGACCTACGAGCAGTACTTC. The whole variable domain, remainder taken from reference TRBV28 and TRBJ2-7, is DVKVTQSSRYLVKRTGEKVFLECVQDMDHENMFWYRQDPGLGLRLIYFSYDVKMKEKGDIPEGYSVSREKKERFSLILESASTNQTSMYLCASSYAGLAGTYEQYFGPGTRLTVT.

This clonotype has a count of ten or more. V usage is TRBV12-3 or TRBV12-4 and J usage is TRBJ1-1; 9 bases match TRBD1. Losses at the gene ends were 5 bases for V and 6 bases for J; bases not matched to a gene: 7. CDR3 size: 14 residues. CDR3 nucleotides: TGTGCCAGCAGTAGCAACACAGGGGGCGCTGAAGCTTTCTTT. Encoded protein: CASSSNTGGAEAFF.

This chain uses TRBV4-1 with TRBJ1-1; D is perhaps TRBD1 (6 bases). The germline CDR1 and CDR2 sequences are MGHRA and YSYEKL. This CDR3 has 19 amino acids. V was trimmed by 0 bases and J by 0 bases, leaving 20 bases between them. CDR3 sequence reads: CASSQDTSAEGGMNTEAFF. CDR3 DNA sequence: TGCGCCAGCAGCCAAGATACCTCGGCTGAAGGGGGAATGAACACTGAAGCTTTCTTT.

This chain joins TRBV9 and TRBJ2-2; D possibly corresponds to TRBD2 (5 bases). V gave up 3 bases and J gave up 3 bases, with 12 bases separating them. Germline assignment: CDR1 SGDLS and CDR2 YYNGEE. The CDR3 is made up of 15 amino acids. CDR3 in DNA: TGTGCCAGCAGCGAGAGGGCTATAGACACCGGGGAGCTGTTTTTT. Protein product: CASSERAIDTGELFF. Based on the CDR3 plus reference TRBV9 and TRBJ2-2, the full variable domain is DSGVTQTPKHLITATGQRVTLRCSPRSGDLSVYWYQQSLDQGLQFLIQYYNGEERAKGNILERFSAQQFPDLHSELNLSSLELGDSALYFCASSERAIDTGELFFGEGSRLTVL.

J is TRBJ1-2 and V is TRBV6-1, with TRBD1 identical over 7 bases. From germline, CDR1 is MNHNS and CDR2 SASEGT. With 6 bases clipped from V and 0 bases from J, the junction kept 10 bases outside the gene matches. CDR3 length equals 16 residues. CDR3 in amino acids: CASRGETGWANYGYTF. The DNA of the CDR3 is TGTGCCAGCAGGGGGGAGACAGGGTGGGCTAACTATGGCTACACCTTC.

This clonotype was counted ten times or more. The chain couples TRBV19 to TRBJ1-5, with 8 bases fitting TRBD1. Germline CDR1 LNHDA, CDR2 SQIVND (reference sequence). After removal of 8 bases from V and 6 bases from J, the junction contained 12 bases not matched to a gene. This CDR3 has 15 residues. CDR3 in amino acids: CASPHPSDRGQPQHF. Written as DNA, the CDR3 is TGTGCCAGTCCCCACCCCTCCGACAGGGGTCAGCCCCAGCATTTT.

This clonotype showed up many times. The V call is TRBV6-1, the J call TRBJ1-2, with TRBD1 identical over 9 bases. With 6 bases clipped from V and 8 bases from J, the junction kept 13 bases outside the gene matches. The V gene's germline CDR1 is MNHNS and CDR2 SASEGT. The CDR3 runs 15 residues. DNA of the CDR3: TGTGCCAGCAGAGCCGTGGGACAGGGATTTGAGGGCTACACCTTC. Translated: CASRAVGQGFEGYTF.

This clonotype appeared many times. The chain couples TRBV28 to TRBJ2-2; D gene unclear. V was shortened by 5 bases and J by 4 bases, with 20 bases between the two germline ends. The CDR3 loop spans 17 amino acids. Germline CDR1 reads MDHEN; CDR2 reads SYDVKM. CDR3 sequence (DNA): TGTGCCAGCAGTCCAGACTCGTGGGCGCGGAGCACCGGGGAGCTGTTTTTT. Residues: CASSPDSWARSTGELFF.

This clonotype was counted many times. The chain links TRBV28 to TRBJ1-5; no definite D call. V shed 3 bases and J shed 3 bases, with 9 bases lying between them. The CDR3 consists of 14 residues. Germline V gene lookup returns CDR1 MDHEN and CDR2 SYDVKM. The CDR3 sequence: CASSFMGYNQPQHF. The CDR3 DNA sequence: TGTGCCAGCAGTTTTATGGGCTACAATCAGCCCCAGCATTTT. The full variable domain, its missing parts supplied by reference TRBV28 and TRBJ1-5, is DVKVTQSSRYLVKRTGEKVFLECVQDMDHENMFWYRQDPGLGLRLIYFSYDVKMKEKGDIPEGYSVSREKKERFSLILESASTNQTSMYLCASSFMGYNQPQHFGDGTRLSIL.

The V call is TRBV6-5, the J call TRBJ1-1, with D maybe TRBD1 (5 bases). Trimming removed 0 bases from V and 5 bases from J, with 19 bases in between. The CDR3 totals 17 residues. Germline lookup yields CDR1 MNHEY and CDR2 SVGAGI. As DNA, the CDR3 is TGTGCCAGCAGTTACTCGGGCAGTGGGGGGAGTAGGACTGAAGCTTTCTTT. Protein sequence: CASSYSGSGGSRTEAFF.

This clonotype came up many times. The chain couples TRBV19 to TRBJ2-5, with a tentative D call TRBD1 (5 bases). V was trimmed by 3 bases and J by 5 bases, leaving 10 bases between them. The CDR3 is 13 residues long. Germline loops: CDR1 LNHDA, CDR2 SQIVND (reference sequence). CDR3 coding DNA: TGTGCCAGTAGTATTCAGGGTGGGGAGACCCAGTACTTC. Its translation is CASSIQGGETQYF.

The rearrangement links TRBV6-5 to TRBJ1-2; maybe TRBD1 (5 bases). Between the trimmed V and J ends, which lost 0 bases and 0 bases, there was a span of 14 bases. This CDR3 is 17 amino acids long. The germline CDR1 and CDR2 sequences are MNHEY and SVGAGI. The CDR3 DNA reads as TGTGCCAGCAGTTACTCGATGGACACCGCTTCTAACTATGGCTACACCTTC. It codes for CASSYSMDTASNYGYTF.

This clonotype appeared once. CDR3 coding DNA: TGTGCCAGCGTCGACAGGGGCGACGAGCAGTACTTC. This codes for CASVDRGDEQYF. V usage is TRBV12-3 or TRBV12-4 and J usage is TRBJ2-7, with TRBD1 matching over 8 bases. Trimming at V came to 8 bases and at J to 5 bases, leaving 5 bases not matched to a gene. The CDR3 loop spans 12 amino acids.

This clonotype was detected a few times. Just one base apart from a much larger clone, this may be a read error. This rearrangement joins TRBV6-2 or TRBV6-3 to TRBJ2-5; TRBD2 matches at 10 bases. Per the germline V gene, CDR1 is MNHEY and CDR2 is SVGEGT. CDR3 size: 17 residues. The CDR3 loop is CASSYQRLAGFQETKYF. The CDR3 nucleotides are TGTGCCAGCAGTTACCAAAGACTAGCGGGTTTCCAAGAGACCAAGTACTTC.

The J gene is TRBJ2-3, the V gene TRBV4-2; D possibly uses TRBD1 or TRBD2 (5 bases each). Trimming pared 6 bases from V and 1 base from J, leaving 17 bases between. Germline values: CDR1 LGHNA, CDR2 YNFKEQ. CDR3 length: 16 residues. The CDR3 DNA is TGTGCCAGCAGGGCCGTGGGGGTTCCTGGCACAGATACGCAGTATTTT. This sequence encodes CASRAVGVPGTDTQYF.

The table lists this clonotype with a few counts. The rearrangement uses TRBV29-1 and TRBJ1-2; tentatively, D is TRBD1 (5 bases). Trimming pared 6 bases from V and 2 bases from J, leaving 16 bases between. Germline V lookup: CDR1 SQVTM, CDR2 ANQGSEA. CDR3 length equals 14 residues. The CDR3 DNA follows: TGCAGCGTGGGCTTACCCAGGGAGAACTATGGCTACACCTTC. Protein sequence: CSVGLPRENYGYTF.

This clonotype was recorded many times. The chain is built from TRBV12-3 or TRBV12-4 and TRBJ1-2; 9 bases fit TRBD1. The length of the CDR3 is 14 residues. The ends lost 6 bases at V and 5 bases at J; junction bases unmatched: 7. This chain's CDR3 is CASSGGQGRYGYTF. The CDR3 DNA reads as TGTGCCAGCAGCGGCGGACAGGGGAGATATGGCTACACCTTC.

As regards this clonotype: Possible read error: a much larger clone is one base away. The gene calls are TRBV27 and TRBJ1-1, with 7 bases matching TRBD1. Losses at the gene ends were 5 bases for V and 6 bases for J; bases not matched to a gene: 15. Germline CDR1 and CDR2: MNHEY and SMNVEV (reference sequence). The CDR3 is 16 amino acids. This CDR3 is CASSRQGGRAYSEAFF. CDR3 DNA sequence: TGTGCCAGCAGTAGACAGGGCGGCAGAGCTTACTCTGAAGCTTTCTTT.

This clonotype was seen at least ten times. The CDR3 spells CATSRGGTGGSEQYF. CDR3 bases: TGTGCCACCAGCAGAGGGGGGACAGGAGGTTCCGAGCAGTACTTC. The chain employs TRBV15 and TRBJ2-7; 8 nucleotides align to TRBD1. After removal of 1 base from V and 6 bases from J, the junction contained 8 bases not matched to a gene. CDR1 and CDR2 from the germline V gene are LNHNV and YYDKDF (reference sequence). The CDR3 runs to 15 residues. The full variable domain, completed using reference TRBV15 and TRBJ2-7, is DAMVIQNPRYQVTQFGKPVTLSCSQTLNHNVMYWYQQKSSQAPKLLFHYYDKDFNNEADTPDNFQSRRPNTSFCFLDIRSPGLGDTAMYLCATSRGGTGGSEQYFGPGTRLTVT.

This clonotype came up many times. This chain links TRBV11-2 with TRBJ1-3, with D possibly being TRBD1 (6 bases). In germline, CDR1 is SGHAT, CDR2 FQNNGV. The CDR3 consists of 14 residues. V gave up 8 bases and J gave up 4 bases, with 15 bases separating them. In DNA, the CDR3 is TGTGCCAGCGGTATCACAGGGTCGGGAAACACCATATATTTT. As protein: CASGITGSGNTIYF.

This clonotype was picked up many times. This chain connects TRBV9 to TRBJ1-2, with TRBD1 matching over 10 bases. Germline lookup yields CDR1 SGDLS and CDR2 YYNGEE. The ends lost 7 bases at V and 7 bases at J; junction bases unmatched: 4. The CDR3 consists of 12 residues. In nucleotides, the CDR3 is TGTGCCAGCTTCGGGACAGGGGCTGGCTACACCTTC. It specifies CASFGTGAGYTF.

The J gene is TRBJ1-1, the V gene TRBV6-1; TRBD1 matches at 7 bases. Trimming took 0 bases from V and 11 from J; bases not matched to a gene: 9. Germline-derived CDR1 and CDR2 are MNHNS and SASEGT. This CDR3 is built from 14 residues. CDR3 in amino acids: CASSEAKGRGLAFF. For the CDR3, the DNA is TGTGCCAGCAGTGAAGCTAAAGGTAGGGGGCTCGCTTTCTTT.

This clonotype was observed a handful of times. The rearrangement joins TRBV11-3 to TRBJ1-1, with D possibly matching TRBD1 (5 bases). Trimming cost V 7 bases and J 11 bases, with 20 bases left between them. CDR3 length: 13 residues. Per the germline V gene, CDR1 is SGHNT and CDR2 is YENEEA. This CDR3 is CASTPYQGPGAFF. In DNA form, the CDR3 reads TGTGCCAGCACCCCGTACCAGGGACCTGGGGCTTTCTTT.

This clonotype was recorded many times. This chain uses TRBV19 with TRBJ2-7, with TRBD1 identical over 9 bases. Germline CDR1 reads LNHDA; CDR2 reads SQIVND (reference sequence). The CDR3 runs 15 residues. V lost 3 bases to trimming and J lost 3 bases; unmatched junction nucleotides: 6. Here the CDR3 DNA reads TGTGCCAGTAGTATGGGACAGGGACTTATCTACGAGCAGTACTTC. This sequence encodes CASSMGQGLIYEQYF.